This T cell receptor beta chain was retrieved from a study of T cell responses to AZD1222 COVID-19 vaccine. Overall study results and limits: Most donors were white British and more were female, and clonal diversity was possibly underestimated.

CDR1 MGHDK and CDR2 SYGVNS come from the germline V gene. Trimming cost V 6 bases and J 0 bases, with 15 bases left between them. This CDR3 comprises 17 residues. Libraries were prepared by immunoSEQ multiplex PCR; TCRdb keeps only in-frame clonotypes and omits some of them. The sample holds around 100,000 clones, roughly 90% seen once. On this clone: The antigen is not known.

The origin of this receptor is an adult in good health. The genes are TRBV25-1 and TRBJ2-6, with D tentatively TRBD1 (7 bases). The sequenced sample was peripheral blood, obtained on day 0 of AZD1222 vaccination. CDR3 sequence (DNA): TGTGCCAGCAGAGGAGGGACAGAACACTCTGGGGCCAACGTCCTGACTTTC. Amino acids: CASRGGTEHSGANVLTF.